This T cell receptor beta chain was documented in a study of blood T cell repertoires in COVID-19. Germline loops: CDR1 MNHEY, CDR2 SVGEGT. The CDR3 spans 14 residues. Trimming took off 4 bases at V and 0 bases at J, with 7 bases between the two ends. Authors' processing steps: Amplification from reference gene primers served as the basis for estimated nucleated cell counts. Profiled with immunoSEQ multiplex PCR; TCRdb holds only in-frame clones, not every one. V, J and clone size are taken as reported in that table, and D and trimming were inferred from the DNA itself. Here the sample spans about 270,000 clones, 89% being singletons.

The chain links TRBV6-2 or TRBV6-3 to TRBJ1-5; D unclear. Specimen: peripheral blood. This clonotype was obtained from a man aged 50-59 years with acute or convalescent COVID-19. CDR3 bases: TGTGCCAGCAGTTTAAGCGTTAGCAATCAGCCCCAGCATTTT. Translated: CASSLSVSNQPQHF.